These 26 T cell receptor beta chains were sequenced from one sample in a study of shared clonotypes between healthy human individuals (dated by TCRdb to 2020 to 2022). CD8 naive samples consisted of CD45RO-negative cells that were positively selected for CCR7, yielding a CD45RA+CCR7+ population without TemRA cells. Library prep was done by the immunoSEQ multiplex PCR assay. Not all clones reach the TCRdb copy of this immuneACCESS table, which keeps in-frame sequences only. Checked studies attribute under half of the gap to unresolved V genes and leave the rest unexplained. The table for this sample lists hundreds of thousands of clones; roughly 96% of them were counted only once. Less than 0.12% of the sample is held by the ten biggest clonotypes. The sequenced material came from naive CD8+ T cells sorted from blood. The sample's cell subset or site label is to be understood as: CD45RA+CCR7+. All receptors come from a young woman in good health.

This chain connects TRBV19 to TRBJ2-5; D perhaps matches TRBD2 (6 bases). The CDR3 runs to 15 residues. Looked up from germline, CDR1 is LNHDA and CDR2 is SQIVND (reference sequence). The V and J ends lost 5 bases and 4 bases respectively, with 17 bases between them. Written as DNA, the CDR3 is TGTGCCAGTAGTCGGGGGTGGGTCGAGGTAGAGACCCAGTACTTC. Translation gives CASSRGWVEVETQYF.

V gene TRBV15 combines with J gene TRBJ2-2, with 7 bases that match TRBD2. This CDR3 contains 20 residues. The V gene end was trimmed by 5 bases and the J gene end by 4 bases; junction bases not matched to a gene: 22. Germline V lookup: CDR1 LNHNV, CDR2 YYDKDF (reference sequence). The CDR3 DNA reads as TGTGCCACCAGCCCGATGTCTCCGTGGACTAGTTTTCCGAGCACCGGGGAGCTGTTTTTT. Translating gives CATSPMSPWTSFPSTGELFF. Combining the CDR3 with reference TRBV15 and TRBJ2-2 gives the whole variable domain DAMVIQNPRYQVTQFGKPVTLSCSQTLNHNVMYWYQQKSSQAPKLLFHYYDKDFNNEADTPDNFQSRRPNTSFCFLDIRSPGLGDTAMYLCATSPMSPWTSFPSTGELFFGEGSRLTVL.

The chain has TRBV27 and TRBJ1-4; a possible D gene is TRBD1 (6 bases). Trimming cost V 3 bases and J 4 bases, with 12 bases left between them. The V gene's germline CDR1 is MNHEY and CDR2 SMNVEV (reference sequence). There are 15 residues in the CDR3. CDR3 DNA sequence: TGTGCCAGCAGTTTCCTGGACAGCTTTAATGAAAAACTGTTTTTT. As protein: CASSFLDSFNEKLFF.

The chain has TRBV2 and TRBJ2-3; 7 nucleotides line up with TRBD2. V shed 1 base, J shed 2 bases, and the junction held 6 bases outside the gene matches. The germline CDR1 and CDR2 sequences are SNHLY and FYNNEI. This CDR3 is 16 amino acids long. The CDR3 loop reads CASSEESSGFTDTQYF. Here the CDR3 DNA reads TGTGCCAGCAGTGAAGAGAGTAGCGGGTTCACAGATACGCAGTATTTT.

The rearrangement joins TRBV27 to TRBJ2-4; 9 nucleotides agree with TRBD2. The CDR3 contains 15 residues. J was trimmed by 1 base and V by 5 bases; bases with no gene match: 3. Per germline, CDR1 MNHEY and CDR2 SMNVEV (reference sequence). CDR3 sequence: CASSGGRAAKNIQYF. The CDR3 bases are TGTGCCAGCAGTGGCGGGAGGGCCGCCAAAAACATTCAGTACTTC.

This clone was detected once. The rearrangement joins TRBV27 to TRBJ2-2; 10 bases match TRBD1. V lost 5 bases to trimming and J lost 6 bases; unmatched junction nucleotides: 9. CDR3 size: 16 residues. CDR1 and CDR2 from the germline V gene are MNHEY and SMNVEV (reference sequence). The CDR3 region is CASSPTTGGFSGELFF. The CDR3 nucleotides read TGTGCCAGCAGTCCGACGACAGGGGGCTTCTCCGGGGAGCTGTTTTTT.

The rearrangement links TRBV5-1 to TRBJ2-7; 9 bases are shared with TRBD2. The CDR3 has 15 residues. V shed 1 base and J 2 bases; nucleotides not matched to a gene: 4. Germline assignment: CDR1 SGHRS and CDR2 YFSETQ. CDR3 DNA sequence: TGCGCCAGCAGCTTGAACCTAGCGGGGACCTACGAGCAGTACTTC. Translation gives CASSLNLAGTYEQYF.

For the CDR3, the DNA is TGTGCCAGCAGCGTAAGTACCACGCAGCCCCAGCATTTT. Its translation: CASSVSTTQPQHF. J is TRBJ1-5 and V is TRBV9; D is undetermined. V was trimmed by 1 base and J by 7 bases, leaving 9 bases between them. The CDR3 runs 13 residues. CDR1 and CDR2 (germline): SGDLS, YYNGEE.

The chain recombines TRBV5-6 with TRBJ2-3, with 10 bases identical to TRBD2. V shed 2 bases, J shed 5 bases, and the junction held 5 bases outside the gene matches. The CDR3 is 15 amino acids. Looked up from germline, CDR1 is SGHDT and CDR2 is YYEEEE. The CDR3 sequence is CASSFLAGDGDTQYF. DNA of the CDR3: TGTGCCAGCAGCTTTCTAGCGGGAGACGGAGATACGCAGTATTTT. Full variable domain (rest looked up from reference TRBV5-6 and TRBJ2-3): DAGVTQSPTHLIKTRGQQVTLRCSPKSGHDTVSWYQQALGQGPQFIFQYYEEEERQRGNFPDRFSGHQFPNYSSELNVNALLLGDSALYLCASSFLAGDGDTQYFGPGTRLTVL.

This sequence joins TRBV20-1 and TRBJ2-1, with 11 bases fitting TRBD2. This CDR3 spans 10 amino acids. With 6 bases clipped from V and 15 bases from J, the junction kept 4 bases outside the gene matches. Germline V gene lookup returns CDR1 DFQATT and CDR2 SNEGSKA (reference sequence). The CDR3 DNA is TGCAGTGCAACTAGCGGGAGTCCGTTCTTC. It translates to CSATSGSPFF.

CDR3 residues: CASSLSGELYNEQFF. Written as DNA, the CDR3 is TGTGCCAGCAGCTTAAGCGGGGAGCTCTACAATGAGCAGTTCTTC. This chain connects TRBV13 to TRBJ2-1; 7 bases match TRBD2. The CDR3 contains 15 residues. V trimming: 2 bases; J trimming: 3 bases; junction bases outside the gene matches: 4. Germline V lookup: CDR1 PRHDT, CDR2 FYEKMQ (reference sequence).

V gene TRBV4-1 combines with J gene TRBJ2-3; no clear D gene. The CDR3 runs 14 residues. The V end was cut by 5 bases, the J end by 2 bases, with 11 bases between. CDR1 MGHRA and CDR2 YSYEKL come from the germline V gene. CDR3 in DNA: TGCGCCAGCAGCGAAGGTCTCTTCACAGATACGCAGTATTTT. This gives the protein CASSEGLFTDTQYF.

This chain links TRBV27 with TRBJ2-1, with D possibly matching TRBD1 (6 bases). The CDR3 length is 13 residues. V was trimmed by 5 bases and J by 10 bases, leaving 15 bases between them. From germline, CDR1 is MNHEY and CDR2 SMNVEV (reference sequence). CDR3 nucleotide sequence: TGTGCCAGCAGTCCCCCGGGCAGGGGAGAGCAGTTCTTC. Amino acids: CASSPPGRGEQFF.

The chain is built from TRBV7-6 and TRBJ2-7; 8 positions agree with TRBD1. With 4 bases clipped from V and 2 bases from J, the junction kept 7 bases outside the gene matches. This CDR3 comprises 15 residues. CDR1 and CDR2 (germline): SGHVS, FNYEAQ. In nucleotides, the CDR3 is TGTGCCAGCAGCTGGGGACAGGCTCCAACCTACGAGCAGTACTTC. This sequence encodes CASSWGQAPTYEQYF.

Here the CDR3 reads CASSLRTGGYEQYF. CDR3 bases: TGTGCCAGCAGCCTCCGGACAGGGGGCTACGAGCAGTACTTC. The chain links TRBV14 to TRBJ2-7, with 10 positions matching TRBD1. The CDR3 consists of 14 residues. V lost 4 bases to trimming and J lost 3 bases; unmatched junction nucleotides: 3. The V gene's germline CDR1 is SGHDN and CDR2 FVKESK.

The CDR3 region is CASSFSPRQGINEAFF. The DNA for the CDR3 is TGTGCCAGCAGTTTCTCTCCGAGACAGGGGATAAATGAAGCTTTCTTT. The chain has TRBV28 and TRBJ1-1; 8 bases map to TRBD1. CDR1 and CDR2 from the germline V gene are MDHEN and SYDVKM. The CDR3 loop spans 16 amino acids. V lost 3 bases and J lost 7; bases outside the gene matches: 13.

This chain links TRBV5-1 with TRBJ1-5, with D perhaps matching TRBD1 (6 bases). This CDR3 is built from 15 residues. In germline, CDR1 is SGHRS, CDR2 YFSETQ. V was cut by 1 base and J by 0 bases, with 8 bases left in between. The CDR3 DNA follows: TGCGCCAGCAGCTTGCAGGGGAATAGCAATCAGCCCCAGCATTTT. Its protein is CASSLQGNSNQPQHF.

The CDR3: CASSQITGTEVTRSYNEQFF. The CDR3 DNA reads TGTGCCAGCAGTCAGATTACCGGGACAGAGGTTACTAGGTCCTACAATGAGCAGTTCTTC. The chain carries TRBV28 and TRBJ2-1; 7 bases align to TRBD1. Looked up from germline, CDR1 is MDHEN and CDR2 is SYDVKM. This CDR3 is 20 amino acids long. The junction had 20 bases not matched to a gene; V was cut back by 5 bases and J by 1 base.

The chain employs TRBV7-6 and TRBJ1-2; no firm D call. Germline lookup yields CDR1 SGHVS and CDR2 FNYEAQ. V was pared by 3 bases and J by 6 bases, with 20 bases between. This CDR3 has 16 amino acids. CDR3 nucleotides: TGTGCCAGCAGCTTGGAGACCGCTGCGGGTGCTGATGGCTACACCTTC. It encodes CASSLETAAGADGYTF.

This clone was seen only once. The V call is TRBV10-3, the J call TRBJ1-1; D is perhaps TRBD1 (6 bases). This CDR3 comprises 17 residues. In germline, CDR1 is ENHRY, CDR2 SYGVKD. V gave up 2 bases and J gave up 0 bases, with 16 bases separating them. The CDR3 reads CAISEPEKQGLNTEAFF. For the CDR3, the DNA is TGTGCCATCAGTGAGCCAGAAAAACAGGGACTGAACACTGAAGCTTTCTTT.

This rearrangement joins TRBV4-1 to TRBJ1-1; TRBD1 matches at 8 bases. This CDR3 has 15 residues. Germline trimming cut 3 bases from V and 2 bases from J; bases unmatched to any gene: 5. CDR1 MGHRA and CDR2 YSYEKL come from the germline V gene. The CDR3 nucleotides are TGCGCCAGCAGCCATAGGACAGGGCCCAACACTGAAGCTTTCTTT. Translating it yields CASSHRTGPNTEAFF.

The chain joins TRBV7-8 to TRBJ2-5; 12 bases are a match to TRBD2. The V gene end was trimmed by 4 bases and the J gene end by 5 bases; junction bases not matched to a gene: 8. Germline V gene lookup returns CDR1 SGHVS and CDR2 FQNEAQ. The CDR3 runs 16 residues. CDR3 loop: CASSSGLAGLRETQYF. The DNA for the CDR3 is TGTGCCAGCAGCTCGGGACTAGCGGGCCTCAGGGAGACCCAGTACTTC.

This chain joins TRBV7-9 and TRBJ2-3, with 8 bases that match TRBD1. Trimming at V came to 5 bases and at J to 2 bases, leaving 12 bases not matched to a gene. Germline CDR1 SEHNR, CDR2 FQNEAQ (reference sequence). This CDR3 region has 17 residues. CDR3 loop: CASSPSLDRGTTDTQYF. The DNA for the CDR3 is TGTGCCAGCAGCCCATCCCTAGACAGGGGAACCACAGATACGCAGTATTTT.

The chain is built from TRBV28 and TRBJ2-5, with TRBD1 matching over 8 bases. The germline gives CDR1 MDHEN, CDR2 SYDVKM. V lost 5 bases and J lost 2; bases outside the gene matches: 13. CDR3 length: 17 amino acids. In DNA, the CDR3 is TGTGCCAGCAGTACGATCCGACAGGGGAGTTGGCAAGAGACCCAGTACTTC. Translated: CASSTIRQGSWQETQYF. Together with reference TRBV28 and TRBJ2-5, the CDR3 gives the full variable domain: DVKVTQSSRYLVKRTGEKVFLECVQDMDHENMFWYRQDPGLGLRLIYFSYDVKMKEKGDIPEGYSVSREKKERFSLILESASTNQTSMYLCASSTIRQGSWQETQYFGPGTRLLVL.

This rearrangement joins TRBV28 to TRBJ1-2, with D perhaps TRBD1 (5 bases). Trimming pared 8 bases from V and 3 bases from J, leaving 13 bases between. CDR1 is MDHEN and CDR2 is SYDVKM in the germline V gene. The CDR3 contains 13 residues. Here the CDR3 reads CASAGPYYYGYTF. In nucleotides, the CDR3 is TGTGCCAGCGCAGGGCCATATTACTATGGCTACACCTTC.

The chain recombines TRBV6-5 with TRBJ2-7; 10 bases are shared with TRBD1. V was pared by 5 bases and J by 5 bases, with 6 bases of the junction left unmatched. There are 14 residues in the CDR3. Germline V gene lookup returns CDR1 MNHEY and CDR2 SVGAGI. The CDR3 coding sequence is TGTGCCAGCAGTCCCTCCGGACAGGGGGACGAGCAGTACTTC. Its translation is CASSPSGQGDEQYF.